These 22 T cell receptor beta chains were all obtained from the same sample, sequenced in a study of Graves' ophthalmopathy and Graves' hyperthyroidism. Amplified material comprised TCR beta CDR3 regions derived from RNA transcripts. HTBI primers were employed in first-round RT-PCR, then a second-round multiplex PCR followed. In TCRdb, the multiplex PCR reads were re-called with MiXCR into one record per CDR3 protein. Seen here are roughly 480,000 distinct CDR3 sequences, approximately 14% observed once, and the top ten hold more than 8.5%. Sequences were obtained from blood. These receptors were taken from a woman in her 30s with Graves' ophthalmopathy.

This clonotype was found many times. The rearrangement links TRBV6-2 or TRBV6-3 to TRBJ2-7; the match to TRBD1 covers 8 bases. The trim removed 7 bases at V and 3 bases at J, leaving 2 bases unmatched. The CDR3 length is 12 residues. Germline values: CDR1 MNHEY, CDR2 SVGEGT. In DNA, the CDR3 is TGTGCCAGCATCGGACAGGGCTACGAGCAGTACTTC. Encoded protein: CASIGQGYEQYF.

This clonotype was detected many times. The rearrangement joins TRBV28 to TRBJ1-1; D is uncertain. The CDR3 sequence is 12 residues long. CDR1 is MDHEN and CDR2 is SYDVKM in the germline V gene. Deletions cut 6 bases from V and 5 bases from J, with 10 bases between. CDR3 nucleotides: TGTGCCAGCAGCTTGAGAGGAACTGAAGCTTTCTTT. Protein sequence: CASSLRGTEAFF.

Concerning this clonotype itself: Given a much more abundant clone one base away, this may be a read error. The genes are TRBV5-1 and TRBJ2-7; D is perhaps TRBD1 (5 bases). This CDR3 spans 15 amino acids. Looked up from germline, CDR1 is SGHRS and CDR2 is YFSETQ. In DNA, the CDR3 is TGCGCCAGCAGTCCGGCCAGGGTTGGGCCCTACGAGCAGGACTTC. It translates to CASSPARVGPYEQDF.

This clonotype was recorded a few times. The rearrangement joins TRBV30 to TRBJ2-5; TRBD1 agrees at 7 bases. Germline V gene lookup returns CDR1 GTSNPN and CDR2 SVGIG (reference sequence). There are 14 residues in the CDR3. Germline trimming cut 4 bases from V and 6 bases from J; bases unmatched to any gene: 11. The CDR3 DNA reads TGTGCCTGGATGTACAGACAGGGCAGGAAGACCCAGTACTTC. Protein: CAWMYRQGRKTQYF. Together with reference TRBV30 and TRBJ2-5, the CDR3 gives the full variable domain: SQTIHQWPATLVQPVGSPLSLECTVEGTSNPNLYWYRQAAGRGLQLLFYSVGIGQISSEVPQNLSASRPQDRQFILSSKKLLLSDSGFYLCAWMYRQGRKTQYFGPGTRLLVL.

Ten or more counts support this clonotype. The chain has TRBV6-5 and TRBJ2-6; 8 bases align to TRBD2. V lost 2 bases to trimming and J lost 0 bases; unmatched junction nucleotides: 3. The CDR3 is 17 residues long. Germline CDR1 MNHEY, CDR2 SVGAGI. CDR3: CASSYQGTSSGANVLTF. CDR3 DNA sequence: TGTGCCAGCAGTTACCAGGGGACTAGCTCTGGGGCCAACGTCCTGACTTTC.

In its sample, this clonotype was seen many times. The V call is TRBV7-2, the J call TRBJ2-7, with 10 bases lining up with TRBD2. With 5 bases clipped from V and 2 bases from J, the junction kept 9 bases outside the gene matches. Germline CDR1 reads SGHTA; CDR2 reads FQGNSA. CDR3 length: 16 amino acids. CDR3 nucleotides: TGTGCCAGCAGCCTCATGACTAGCGGGTACCCCTACGAGCAGTACTTC. This encodes CASSLMTSGYPYEQYF.

The genes are TRBV12-3 or TRBV12-4 and TRBJ2-5; 11 bases fit TRBD1. V trimming: 6 bases; J trimming: 5 bases; junction bases outside the gene matches: 8. The CDR3 spans 15 residues. The CDR3 spells CASSPRTGGSETQYF. CDR3 bases: TGTGCCAGCAGCCCCCGGACAGGGGGCTCCGAGACCCAGTACTTC.

Turning to this clonotype: A much larger clonotype is one base distant, so this may be a read error. The chain is built from TRBV19 and TRBJ1-1; D ambiguous. The CDR3 runs 13 residues. Germline V CDR1 and CDR2: LNHDA, SQIVND (reference sequence). The chain's CDR3 is CASRWGLNTEACF. CDR3 coding DNA: TGTGCCAGTAGGTGGGGTTTGAACACTGAAGCTTGCTTT.

This clonotype was seen many times. This sequence may be a read error, since a much larger clone differs from it by one base. The chain joins TRBV24-1 to TRBJ1-1; D perhaps matches TRBD1 (5 bases). Germline V CDR1 and CDR2: KGHDR, SFDVKD. V gave up 3 bases and J gave up 6 bases, with 16 bases separating them. The CDR3 extends over 15 amino acids. The CDR3 region has the DNA TGTGCCACCAGTGATCCCCGGGCAGGGCGGGCTGAAGCTTTCTTT. Its protein product is CATSDPRAGRAEAFF.

Ten or more counts support this clonotype. This sequence joins TRBV6-5 and TRBJ2-5, with 7 nucleotides matching TRBD1. Germline values: CDR1 MNHEY, CDR2 SVGAGI. This CDR3 comprises 14 residues. V was clipped by 5 bases and J by 2 bases; unmatched bases: 5. In nucleotides, the CDR3 is TGTGCCAGCAGTCAGAAGGGACAGCAAGAGACCCAGTACTTC. Its translation: CASSQKGQQETQYF.

There are a few counts of this clonotype. This chain uses TRBV30 with TRBJ1-5, with 8 bases matching TRBD1. This CDR3 contains 16 residues. Germline assignment: CDR1 GTSNPN and CDR2 SVGIG (reference sequence). J gave up 1 base and V 2 bases, and 7 bases lay outside the gene matches. The CDR3 sequence: CAWSPLGQASNQPQHF. The CDR3 nucleotides are TGTGCCTGGAGTCCCCTGGGACAGGCAAGCAATCAGCCCCAGCATTTT.

This clonotype came up many times. Here the CDR3 DNA reads TGTGCCAGCAGTTCCCGGGACAGGGATGCTTTCTTT. It codes for CASSSRDRDAFF. The rearrangement links TRBV6-2 or TRBV6-3 to TRBJ1-1; 9 bases align to TRBD1. This CDR3 comprises 12 residues. Germline V gene sequence: CDR1 MNHEY, CDR2 SVGEGT. J was trimmed by 11 bases and V by 4 bases; bases with no gene match: 5.

CDR3 amino acids: CAISESAGGWPGELFF. DNA for the CDR3: TGTGCCATCAGTGAGTCGGCAGGGGGCTGGCCCGGGGAGCTGTTTTTT. The V and J genes are TRBV10-3 and TRBJ2-2; 8 nucleotides align to TRBD1. Germline values: CDR1 ENHRY, CDR2 SYGVKD. CDR3 size: 16 residues. J lost 6 bases, V lost 0 bases, and 6 bases had no gene match.

This clonotype was seen ten or more times. V gene TRBV6-5 combines with J gene TRBJ2-7; D not certain. Germline V gene sequence: CDR1 MNHEY, CDR2 SVGAGI. V was pared by 7 bases and J by 5 bases, with 12 bases between. This CDR3 spans 12 amino acids. The CDR3 DNA is TGTGCCAGCAACAACTTAGCTGACGAGCAGTACTTC. Its protein product is CASNNLADEQYF.

This clonotype was counted many times. Here the CDR3 reads CAWSVHTGELFF. In DNA form, the CDR3 reads TGTGCCTGGAGTGTTCACACCGGGGAGCTGTTTTTT. This rearrangement joins TRBV30 to TRBJ2-2; no reliable D call. Trimming stripped 0 bases from V and 3 bases from J, with 2 bases between. Germline CDR1 reads GTSNPN; CDR2 reads SVGIG (reference sequence). CDR3 size: 12 residues.

This clonotype was observed many times. J is TRBJ2-7 and V is TRBV15; the D gene is possibly TRBD1 (6 bases). Germline CDR1 LNHNV, CDR2 YYDKDF (reference sequence). CDR3 length: 13 residues. V was pared by 4 bases and J by 4 bases, with 11 bases between. In DNA form, the CDR3 reads TGTGCCACCAGCATCCAGACAGGTTACGAGCAGTACTTC. Encoded protein: CATSIQTGYEQYF. Looking up the rest from reference TRBV15 and TRBJ2-7 gives the full variable domain: DAMVIQNPRYQVTQFGKPVTLSCSQTLNHNVMYWYQQKSSQAPKLLFHYYDKDFNNEADTPDNFQSRRPNTSFCFLDIRSPGLGDTAMYLCATSIQTGYEQYFGPGTRLTVT.

This clonotype was counted only a few times. The CDR3 loop is CASSAPGLQETQYF. The CDR3 coding sequence is TGTGCCAGCAGCGCACCGGGACTGCAAGAGACCCAGTACTTC. This chain links TRBV12-3 or TRBV12-4 with TRBJ2-5; D might be TRBD2 (6 bases). V lost 6 bases and J 2 bases, leaving 13 bases between the germline ends. CDR3 length: 14 residues.

This clonotype was detected many times. The chain couples TRBV6-5 to TRBJ1-1; D is uncertain. V was shortened by 4 bases and J by 3 bases, with 9 bases between the two germline ends. This CDR3 region has 13 residues. CDR1 and CDR2 from the germline V gene are MNHEY and SVGAGI. The CDR3, as DNA: TGTGCCAGCAGTTCCGGGTCGGACACTGAAGCTTTCTTT. Protein: CASSSGSDTEAFF.

This clonotype has a count of ten or more. The chain joins TRBV28 to TRBJ1-6, with D perhaps TRBD1 (6 bases). Germline CDR1 MDHEN, CDR2 SYDVKM. The CDR3 spans 16 residues. V lost 3 bases and J lost 7, with 16 bases in between. CDR3 region: CASSFRRGAKNSPLHF. The CDR3 bases are TGTGCCAGCAGTTTCCGACGGGGGGCCAAGAATTCACCCCTCCACTTT.

This clonotype was observed a few times. The rearrangement joins TRBV29-1 to TRBJ2-2; 9 bases are a match to TRBD1. V gave up 5 bases and J gave up 0 bases; unmatched junction bases: 4. CDR3 length: 15 amino acids. Per germline, CDR1 SQVTM and CDR2 ANQGSEA. The CDR3: CSVRTGGPNTGELFF. The DNA of the CDR3 is TGCAGCGTTCGTACAGGGGGCCCGAACACCGGGGAGCTGTTTTTT.

This clonotype was seen at least ten times. The rearrangement links TRBV30 to TRBJ1-5; D gene uncertain. The CDR3 sequence is 15 residues long. Trimming shortened V by 0 bases and J by 1 base, and 10 bases separated the two germline ends. Germline CDR1 and CDR2: GTSNPN and SVGIG (reference sequence). CDR3: CAWSVPGPSNQPQHF. CDR3 DNA: TGTGCCTGGAGTGTACCAGGTCCGAGCAATCAGCCCCAGCATTTT.

This clonotype was seen at least ten times. The chain couples TRBV14 to TRBJ2-7; no definite D call. CDR3 size: 13 residues. V was clipped by 4 bases and J by 7 bases, with 14 bases between them. Per the germline V gene, CDR1 is SGHDN and CDR2 is FVKESK. CDR3 sequence reads: CASSPRPLLEQYF. In nucleotides, the CDR3 is TGTGCCAGCAGCCCGCGACCGCTTCTAGAGCAGTACTTC.